This T cell receptor (beta chain) was captured in a study of cytomegalovirus exposure and HLA in healthy donors (dated by TCRdb to about 2017). Background on the whole study: An earlier analysis of around 600 of the donors reported more than 250 Gb of sequence data and 117 million unique TCR beta sequences from around 200 million T cells. The study used immunosequencing to profile the T cell repertoires of several hundred subjects and linked those repertoires to cytomegalovirus serostatus. Several DR-DQ haplotypes were handled as single units for association and clustering, since linkage in the cohort was strong. An earlier analysis of 587 of the donors used high-throughput TCR beta sequencing to judge whether each TCR beta V gene segment behaved as functional or pseudogenic. An early release that covered about 640 HLA-typed donors contained approximately 320 gigabases of sequencing data and tens of millions of unique TCR sequences. Donor age, sex, ethnicity and CMV serostatus were compiled together with the repertoire data. The study aimed to test whether signatures of past pathogen exposure could be identified by cataloging public T cell receptors. Every discovery cohort repertoire had been produced on one sequencing platform. Of the roughly 390 genotyped donors, 65% to 90% fell in the genetic ancestry cluster associated with self-reported Caucasian donors. A later analysis re-examined previously published TCR beta repertoires from roughly 650 donors and added high-resolution HLA genotyping to investigate patterns of TCR occurrence. Both class I and class II loci were covered by HLA typing, at four-digit resolution. In the later analysis, no new phenotypic data were used to find candidate immune exposures; instead, reliance was placed on TCR beta sequences and their occurrence across donors. On average, 235,054 unique TCR beta nucleotide sequences were sequenced per donor among about 400 genotyped donors of the cohort, with 15% to 20% of those sequences being non-productive. Typing coverage varied by locus: roughly 629-640 donors for A, B, C, DRB1 and DQB1; 500 to 550 for DQA1; about 590 for DPA1; approximately 450 for DPB1. To predict cytomegalovirus infection status, the study brought together high-throughput TCR immunosequencing, statistical association of individual TCRs with disease status, and machine learning. A later genetic analysis used genome-wide SNP genotypes for about 65% of the 666 donors, treating that subset as a discovery cohort. Besides the first cohort of some 670 subjects, a separate validation cohort made up of over a hundred different subjects was used.

The protocol used for the library was the immunoSEQ multiplex PCR assay. For the multiplex PCR, a mixture combining 60 forward primers for TCR Vbeta segments and 13 reverse primers for TCR Jbeta segments was used. The CDR3 region of rearranged TCR beta genes was amplified from genomic DNA with a multiplex PCR assay. The amplified TCR beta libraries were sequenced on the Illumina HiSeq System as 87-base-pair reads. From the authors' description of their analysis: Across the 666 repertoires, a later analysis counted 80 million or so unique TCR beta chains, approximately 12 million of which were shared by at least two donors. To remove PCR and sequencing errors, raw reads were error-corrected and collapsed into unique sequences using a nearest-neighbor algorithm that merged closely related sequences. To assign V, D and J gene segments, CDR3 sequences were aligned to IMGT reference sequences. Each retained sequence needed at least a six-nucleotide match to both a V gene segment and a J gene segment. A rearrangement was called productive if the CDR3 had no stop codons and remained in frame with V and J, and every other rearrangement was called non-productive. CDR3 was defined according to IMGT convention as the region running from the second conserved V-encoded cysteine to the conserved J-encoded phenylalanine. In an earlier analysis of 587 of the donors, sequences lacking an unambiguous match to a single V gene segment were excluded. In an earlier analysis of around 600 of the donors, V segments were called functional above 56.7% productive rearrangements and were called segregating when the between-donor standard deviation exceeded 5%. A statistical classification framework was built to diagnose cytomegalovirus status from the catalog of TCR beta chain sequences. A later analysis assigned V and J genes by comparing TCR nucleotide sequences with IMGT/GENE-DB human TR gene sequences. The TCRdist pipeline was used in a later analysis to assign CDR3 sequences and most-parsimonious VDJ recombination scenarios. In a later analysis, each TCR beta chain was defined by its CDR3 amino acid sequence together with its V-gene family, and reads without a unique V-gene family were excluded. A later analysis removed several hundred highly shared, low-generation-probability nucleotide sequences to deal with suspected cross-contamination and a sequencing artifact. For each public chain, a later analysis derived a clonal expansion index from normalized ranks of inferred template counts within each repertoire. In a later analysis, generation probabilities were computed using a VDJ recombination model fitted to out-of-frame rearrangements, and the results were checked against IGoR. A later analysis scored TCR-TCR, TCR-HLA and TCR-CMV co-occurrence with hypergeometric tests, applying a repertoire-size bias correction to TCR pairs. False discovery rates were estimated in a later analysis by permuting HLA or CMV assignments 20 times. In a later analysis, co-occurring TCRs were grouped using DBSCAN, and TCRdist sequence similarity was added for clustering within HLA-allele-positive subsets. Co-occurrence clustering excluded repertoires with fewer than 30,000 or more than 120,000 public chains, plus five with anomalous nucleotide sharing. Not all clones reach the TCRdb copy of this immuneACCESS table, which keeps in-frame sequences only. Checked studies attribute under half of the gap to unresolved V genes and leave the rest unexplained. From that table come the V and J calls and clone size; the DNA was used to work out D and trimming. Counted in this sample were about 76,000 clones; 78% of them appeared once. The ten top clones hold 8% to 9.5% of the sample.

The cohort was made up of 500 to 850 healthy bone marrow donors. At the time of sampling, all cohort members were nominally healthy, though unrecorded immune exposures were likely present. The donor tested CMV seropositive, placing the donor among the approximately 290 seropositive members of the cohort. Every donor gave a peripheral blood sample, and the peripheral blood mononuclear cells from that sample were used for TCR beta sequencing. The Qiagen DNeasy Blood Extraction Kit was used to extract genomic DNA from the blood cell samples. CDR1 and CDR2 are read off the germline V gene as LGHNA and YSLEER. The CDR3 runs 15 amino acids, cysteine and phenylalanine included. The kept DNA is CDR3 alone, 45 bases in frame from the first base. V is shortened by 0 bases, J by 1 base, and the region joining them spans 9 bases. Findings and caveats that apply to the study as a whole: A further reported finding was that TCR beta sequences accurately predicted the HLA-A and HLA-B alleles for most subjects in the first cohort. Presence/absence analyses assumed roughly uniform sequencing depth across donors, an assumption that may not hold. The classifier was reported to diagnose cytomegalovirus status with high specificity and sensitivity in both the original and validation cohorts. In a later genetic analysis, a missense DCLRE1C variant was associated with V-gene and J-gene trimming of TCR beta chains, and the association was replicated in an independent cohort. Because HLA typing was missing for some donors at each locus, association tests included only the typed subset. When HLA alleles, especially DR and DQ, strongly co-occurred, TCR associations were difficult to assign to individual alleles. Because counts were too low, about 15 rarely observed V segments, including chromosome 9 orphons, were left out of the earlier analysis of roughly 600 of the donors. Because the 87-base-pair reads could not distinguish some IMGT-functional V segments, including TRBV6-2 and TRBV6-3, those segments were excluded. A later analysis found that TCR association rates varied across HLA loci, with DRB1 alleles showing the most associated TCRs and HLA-C alleles the fewest. According to a later genetic analysis, donors in an Asian-associated ancestry cluster had fewer N-insertions in productive TCRs than the approximately 670-donor mean. The authors suggested that the approach could potentially be generalized to other disease states and immunological phenotypes. Compared with equally common non-associated chains, HLA-associated TCR beta chains in a later analysis were more clonally expanded and had lower generation probabilities. In an earlier analysis of around 600 of the donors, most TCR beta V segments appeared in productive rearrangements about 90% or about 30% of the time, broadly matching IMGT annotations. Across donors, most TCR sequences were observed very rarely, whereas some public TCRs were present in many individuals. A group of highly shared sequence variants was considered likely to be a technical artifact of the sequencing pipeline. CMV serostatus was the only immune exposure information available for the cohort. A few of the identified cytomegalovirus-associated TCR beta chains were confirmed in vitro to be specific for cytomegalovirus antigens. Linkage disequilibrium might explain the correlated functional status among segregating V segments, but an unknown experimental factor could not be excluded. Most CMV-associated TCR beta chains appeared to be HLA-restricted in a later analysis, and the HLA associations seemed to be driven largely by CMV exposure. In a later analysis, several top co-occurrence clusters were reported to appear linked to parvovirus B19, influenza, CMV and Epstein-Barr virus. At a false discovery rate of 0.05, a later analysis linked under 20,000 TCR beta sequences to specific HLA alleles. This cohort had only TCR beta chains sequenced, and the lack of alpha or paired-chain data limited which features could be detected. A total of some 180 TCR beta chains were listed by the study as associated with cytomegalovirus.

This clone was detected only a few times. Its antigen specificity is not known. Base qualities were left out, and no much larger clone turns up one base away. The TCR comes from a woman in her 40s in good health and CMV-seropositive. The sequencing input was PBMCs. The chain is encoded by TRBV4-3 joined to TRBJ1-1; 5 matching bases give a weak D call of TRBD1. The sequenced DNA: TGCGCCAGCAGCCAAGAGAGGACATCGAACACTGAAGCTTTCTTT. This is translated as CASSQERTSNTEAFF.